This T cell receptor (beta chain) stems from a study of response to subunit inactivated influenza vaccine. Study-level results: Authors suggested seasonal influenza vaccinations each recruit few new T cells.

About this clonotype: Its antigen is unknown.

The CDR3 runs to 14 residues. From germline, CDR1 is SGHTA and CDR2 FQGNSA. Trimming took 2 bases from V and 4 from J, leaving 12 bases between them. TCRdb reprocessed the RT-PCR reads via MiXCR and lists one record per CDR3 protein. The sample holds hundreds of thousands of distinct CDR3 sequences; 15% to 19% are singletons and the top ten take around a tenth. The chain is built from TRBV7-2 and TRBJ2-7; no reliable D call. The origin of this receptor is a man aged 50 to 60 who received an inactivated influenza vaccine. The material was PBMCs from blood, obtained 11 to 12 days after vaccination. CDR3 DNA: TGTGCCAGCAGCTTACAGCAGGTGGGGTACGAGCAGTACTTC. This codes for CASSLQQVGYEQYF. Full variable domain (remainder filled in from reference TRBV7-2 and TRBJ2-7): GAGVSQSPSNKVTEKGKDVELRCDPISGHTALYWYRQSLGQGLEFLIYFQGNSAPDKSGLPSDRFSAERTGGSVSTLTIQRTQQEDSAVYLCASSLQQVGYEQYFGPGTRLTVT.